Listed below are T cell receptor beta chains from one sample, sequenced in a study of cytomegalovirus exposure and HLA in healthy donors. Method: immunoSEQ multiplex PCR; TCRdb's copy keeps in-frame clones and lacks some. The table records about 120,000 clones, around nine tenths of them present only once. The sequenced material came from PBMCs. The receptors originated from a man younger than 35 in good health and CMV-seropositive. CDR3s include the opening cysteine and the closing phenylalanine or tryptophan. The order of the fields is J gene, V gene, CDR3 protein.

J gene: TRBJ1-2; V gene: TRBV28; CDR3 protein: CASSSTPGLPSWYGYTF
J gene: TRBJ2-2; V gene: TRBV2; CDR3 protein: CASSGLGQGTGELFF
J gene: TRBJ1-1; V gene: TRBV27; CDR3 protein: CASSFHRGITEAFF
J gene: TRBJ2-3; V gene: TRBV25-1; CDR3 protein: CASRRTGGRETDTQYF
J gene: TRBJ1-6; V gene: TRBV5-1; CDR3 protein: CASSLAGGLSNSPLHF
J gene: TRBJ1-2; V gene: TRBV6-1; CDR3 protein: CASREGTAGNYGYTF
J gene: TRBJ2-5; V gene: TRBV9; CDR3 protein: CASSTSRTETQYF
J gene: TRBJ1-1; V gene: TRBV29-1; CDR3 protein: CSVVGGWVNTEAFF
J gene: TRBJ2-2; V gene: TRBV27; CDR3 protein: CASSFGTGTGELFF
J gene: TRBJ1-1; V gene: TRBV5-4; CDR3 protein: CASSLEGQGTTEAFF
J gene: TRBJ2-7; V gene: TRBV4-1; CDR3 protein: CASSLIAGTDPYEQYF
J gene: TRBJ2-1; V gene: TRBV4-1; CDR3 protein: CASSPRLAGSYNEQFF
J gene: TRBJ1-2; V gene: TRBV5-1; CDR3 protein: CASSLDLSGQIYGYTF
J gene: TRBJ2-6; V gene: TRBV5-4; CDR3 protein: CASSSQTGIPNNVLTF
J gene: TRBJ2-1; V gene: TRBV7-2; CDR3 protein: CASSSSGTSGGDEQFF
J gene: TRBJ2-7; V gene: TRBV9; CDR3 protein: CASSGPVEGEQYF
J gene: TRBJ2-4; V gene: TRBV29-1; CDR3 protein: CSVAAGWGMAKNIQYF
J gene: TRBJ2-5; V gene: TRBV2; CDR3 protein: CASSEYYLPPRETQYF
J gene: TRBJ2-3; V gene: TRBV7-9; CDR3 protein: CASSRGGATDTQYF
J gene: TRBJ2-5; V gene: TRBV2; CDR3 protein: CASSLSGGAFETQYF
J gene: TRBJ2-3; V gene: TRBV7-8; CDR3 protein: CASSLARGTDTQYF
J gene: TRBJ1-4; V gene: TRBV20-1; CDR3 protein: CSAEDREKLFF
J gene: TRBJ1-2; V gene: TRBV30; CDR3 protein: CAWSVPGASRGYTF
J gene: TRBJ1-4; V gene: TRBV2; CDR3 protein: CASSEGGEGTNEKLFF
J gene: TRBJ2-3; V gene: TRBV14; CDR3 protein: CASSQGGGWYTQYF
J gene: TRBJ2-2; V gene: TRBV7-8; CDR3 protein: CAVPQGRNTGELFF
J gene: TRBJ1-1; V gene: TRBV5-6; CDR3 protein: CASSRGARGTEAFF
J gene: TRBJ1-1; V gene: TRBV29-1; CDR3 protein: CSIPYDRGLPEAFF
J gene: TRBJ2-7; V gene: TRBV2; CDR3 protein: CASSEQGVSYEQYF
J gene: TRBJ2-7; V gene: TRBV10-2; CDR3 protein: CASSESGGFAEQYF
J gene: TRBJ1-5; V gene: TRBV2; CDR3 protein: CASSGTAAYQPQHF
J gene: TRBJ1-4; V gene: TRBV4-1; CDR3 protein: CASSQVGWGVDGDEKLFF
J gene: TRBJ2-3; V gene: TRBV6-1; CDR3 protein: CASSVRQGTTDTQYF